This T cell receptor (beta chain) was captured in a study of blood T cell repertoires in COVID-19. Study-wide context: Donors in the United States, Italy and Spain gave samples during acute or convalescent COVID-19.

In the source study's methods: Nucleated cell number was recorded as an estimate derived from reference gene primer amplification. The method was immunoSEQ multiplex PCR; TCRdb's version includes in-frame clones alone and lacks a portion of them. From that table come the V and J calls and clone size; the DNA was used to work out D and trimming. Among roughly 360,000 clones listed, 80% to 90% were seen once. Enrollees, roughly 18 to 89 years old, lived in 24 US areas. Two negative PCRs, clearance, or symptom resolution had been documented for recovered Cohort 3 donors. The ends were cut back, 6 bases at V and 2 bases at J, with 7 bases in the middle. Germline loops: CDR1 MNHEY, CDR2 SVGAGI. This CDR3 region has 12 residues.

V usage is TRBV6-5 and J usage is TRBJ1-2, with D possibly being TRBD1 (6 bases). The sequence derives from a young man who had recovered from COVID-19. Sequenced: PBMCs or T cells enriched from blood (not recorded which). CDR3 nucleotides: TGTGCCAGCAGGGACAGAAACTATGGCTACACCTTC. Amino acids: CASRDRNYGYTF.